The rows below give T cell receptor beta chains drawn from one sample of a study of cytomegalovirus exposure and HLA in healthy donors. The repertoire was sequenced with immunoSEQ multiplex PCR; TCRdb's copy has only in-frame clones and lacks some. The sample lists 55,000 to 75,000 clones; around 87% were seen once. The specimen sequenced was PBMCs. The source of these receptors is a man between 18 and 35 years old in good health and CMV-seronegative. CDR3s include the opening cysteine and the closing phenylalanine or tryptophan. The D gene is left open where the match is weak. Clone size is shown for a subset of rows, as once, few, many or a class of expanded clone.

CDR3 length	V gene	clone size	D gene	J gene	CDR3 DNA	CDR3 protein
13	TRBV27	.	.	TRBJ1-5	TGTGCCAGCCGGGGGGGGCTCGGACAGCCCCAGCATTTT	CASRGGLGQPQHF
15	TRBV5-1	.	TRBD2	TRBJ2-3	TGCGCCAGCAGCGACGCGGGGGGGCGGGGAGATACGCAGTATTTT	CASSDAGGRGDTQYF
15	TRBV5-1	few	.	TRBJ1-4	TGCGCCAGCAGCTTGACCCAAAACTCAGGTGAAAAACTGTTTTTT	CASSLTQNSGEKLFF
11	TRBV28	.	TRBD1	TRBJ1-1	TGTGCCAGCAGGGGGACAGGGGCGGCTTTCTTT	CASRGTGAAFF
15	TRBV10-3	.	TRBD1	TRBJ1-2	TGTGCCACCATGAACTCGGCAGGGGGCAGGTATGGCTACACCTTC	CATMNSAGGRYGYTF
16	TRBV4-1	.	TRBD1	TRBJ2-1	TGCGCCAGCAGCCATAGCCGGACAGGGGACTTTTGGGAGCAGTTCTTC	CASSHSRTGDFWEQFF
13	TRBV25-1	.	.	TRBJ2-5	TGTGCCAGCAGTGAATACGGGAAAGAGACCCAGTACTTC	CASSEYGKETQYF
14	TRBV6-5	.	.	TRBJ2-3	TGTGCCAGCAGGCCAATGCAGGGCGCAGATACGCAGTATTTT	CASRPMQGADTQYF
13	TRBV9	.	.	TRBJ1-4	TGTGCCAGCAGCCCGTTACAGGGTGGGGAACTGTTTTTT	CASSPLQGGELFF
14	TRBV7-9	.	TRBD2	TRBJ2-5	TGTGCCAGCAGTCCCGCGGGGGGCTGGGAGACCCAGTACTTC	CASSPAGGWETQYF
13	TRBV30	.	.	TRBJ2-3	TGTGCCTGGAGGGGCCAGGGCACAGATACGCAGTATTTT	CAWRGQGTDTQYF
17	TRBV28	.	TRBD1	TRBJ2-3	TGTGCCAGCAGTTCACCCCCCGGACAGGGCAGCACAGATACGCAGTATTTT	CASSSPPGQGSTDTQYF
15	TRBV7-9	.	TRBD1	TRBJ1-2	TGTGCCAGCAGCCGCTTAAGGCCCGGACAGGGGGGCTACACCTTC	CASSRLRPGQGGYTF
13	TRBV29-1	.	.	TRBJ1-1	TGCAGCGTTGGGGGGGGCGGAAGCACTGAAGCTTTCTTT	CSVGGGGSTEAFF
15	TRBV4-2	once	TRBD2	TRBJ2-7	TGTGCCAGCAGCCAAGTTAGCGGGAGCTCCTACGAGCAGTACTTC	CASSQVSGSSYEQYF
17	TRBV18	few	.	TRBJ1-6	TGTGCCAGCTCACCACTTCATTCCGGGGTCAATAATTCACCCCTCCACTTT	CASSPLHSGVNNSPLHF
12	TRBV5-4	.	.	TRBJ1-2	TGTGCCATCTTCTACCGGAACTATGGCTACACCTTC	CAIFYRNYGYTF
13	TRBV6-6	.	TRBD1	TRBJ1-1	TGTGCCAGCAGTTACGAATCCAGGGGGCCAGCTTTCTTT	CASSYESRGPAFF
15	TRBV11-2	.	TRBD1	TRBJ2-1	TGTGCCAGCAGCCCAGACAGGGGGAAGAGGAATGAGCAGTTCTTC	CASSPDRGKRNEQFF